This T cell receptor beta chain came from a study of shared clonotypes between healthy human individuals. V gave up 3 bases and J gave up 1 base, with 14 bases separating them. CDR3 length equals 16 residues. Germline CDR1 reads MGHRA; CDR2 reads YSYEKL. It was about 190 ng DNA, 30,000 or so T cell genomes, that sorted-subset replicate PCRs used. Here immunoSEQ multiplex PCR was the method, and the copy in TCRdb shows in-frame clones only, minus some. Of around 79,000 clones in the sample, over 55% are singletons; the top ten hold around 52%. The chain has TRBV4-1 and TRBJ2-3; D is possibly TRBD1 (6 bases). Sequenced input: memory CD8+ T cells sorted from blood. Subset reported: CD45RO+ cells pooled with CCR7-negative TemRA cells. The source of this sequence is a man between 25 and 39 years old in good health. The CDR3 protein is CASSHRTEGGTDTQYF. CDR3 sequence (DNA): TGCGCCAGCAGCCATCGGACAGAGGGGGGCACAGATACGCAGTATTTT.